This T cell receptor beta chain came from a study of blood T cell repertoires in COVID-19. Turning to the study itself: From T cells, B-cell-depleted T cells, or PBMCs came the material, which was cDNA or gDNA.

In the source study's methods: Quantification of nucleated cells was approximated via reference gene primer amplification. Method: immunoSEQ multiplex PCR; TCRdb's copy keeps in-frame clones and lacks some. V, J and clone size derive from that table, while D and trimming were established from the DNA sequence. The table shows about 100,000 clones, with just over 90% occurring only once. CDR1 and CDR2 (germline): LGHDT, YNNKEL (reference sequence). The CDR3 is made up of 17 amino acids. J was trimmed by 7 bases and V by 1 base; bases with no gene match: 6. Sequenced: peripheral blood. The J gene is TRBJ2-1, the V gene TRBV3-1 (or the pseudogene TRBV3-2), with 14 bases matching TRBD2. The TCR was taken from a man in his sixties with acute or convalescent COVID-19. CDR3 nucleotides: TGTGCCAGCAGCCAAGGACTAGCGGGAGGGCCGGGGAATGAGCAGTTCTTC. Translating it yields CASSQGLAGGPGNEQFF.